Given below is one T cell receptor (beta chain) in context. No antigen is known for it. ViraFEST assay sequencing came after antigen-specific CD4+ T cells were expanded with viral peptide pools. With 9 to 11 days of culture completed, CD4+ T cells were isolated. Participants got two doses of BNT162b2 or mRNA-1273 vaccine. The authors replaced half the medium with IL-2 medium on days 3 and 7. The data derive from a study of vaccination effects on CD4 cells after COVID-19. Clones were read by immunoSEQ multiplex PCR, and TCRdb kept only the in-frame ones, dropping some. The sample consists of roughly 24,000 clones, around four fifths of them appearing once. Whole-study findings and limits: Cross-reactivity with common cold coronaviruses was shown by only 1 of 255 vaccine-induced clones in healthy vaccinees. In the late period after vaccination, infection- and vaccine-induced clones contracted markedly. Few convalescent patients and no early post-infection timepoints were included in the study.

V dropped 0 bases and J dropped 14 bases, with 17 bases sitting between them. CDR3 length equals 15 residues. This chain uses TRBV23-1 with TRBJ1-6, with D possibly TRBD1 on 5 matching bases. TRBV23-1 falls under the ORF class, with uncertain function. Sequenced material: CD4+ T cells from PBMCs cultured with HCoV-NL63 spike peptides, taken after COVID-19 vaccination. The TCR originated in a human donor who received a COVID-19 vaccine. The DNA of the CDR3 is TGCGCCAGCAGTCAATCGACGGCAGGGAGGGCCACCCTCCACTTT. Residues: CASSQSTAGRATLHF.